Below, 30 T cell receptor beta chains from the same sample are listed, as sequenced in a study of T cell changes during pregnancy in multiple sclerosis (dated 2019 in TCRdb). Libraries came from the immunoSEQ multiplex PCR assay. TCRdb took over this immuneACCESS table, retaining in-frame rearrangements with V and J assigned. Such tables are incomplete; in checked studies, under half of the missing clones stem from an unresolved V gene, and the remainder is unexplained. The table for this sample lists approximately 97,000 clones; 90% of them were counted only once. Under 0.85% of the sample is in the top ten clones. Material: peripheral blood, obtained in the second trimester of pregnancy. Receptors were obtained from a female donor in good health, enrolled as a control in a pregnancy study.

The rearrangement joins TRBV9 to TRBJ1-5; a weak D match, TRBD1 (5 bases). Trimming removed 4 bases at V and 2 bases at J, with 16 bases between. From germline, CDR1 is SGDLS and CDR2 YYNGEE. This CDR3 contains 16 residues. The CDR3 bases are TGTGCCAGCAGCCAAGACCCAGGGATGGGCAATCAGCCCCAGCATTTT. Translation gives CASSQDPGMGNQPQHF.

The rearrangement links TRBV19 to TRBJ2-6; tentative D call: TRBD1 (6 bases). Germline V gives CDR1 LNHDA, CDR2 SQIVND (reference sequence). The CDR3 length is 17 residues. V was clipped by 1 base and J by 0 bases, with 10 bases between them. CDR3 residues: CASSIGQGLSGANVLTF. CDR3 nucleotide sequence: TGTGCCAGTAGTATAGGGCAGGGGCTCTCTGGGGCCAACGTCCTGACTTTC.

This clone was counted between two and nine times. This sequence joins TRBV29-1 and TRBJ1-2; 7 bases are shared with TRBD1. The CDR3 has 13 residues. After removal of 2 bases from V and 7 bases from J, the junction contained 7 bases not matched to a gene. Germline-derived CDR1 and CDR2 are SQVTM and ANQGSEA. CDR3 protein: CSVEPTGEAGYTF. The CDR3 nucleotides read TGCAGCGTTGAACCAACAGGGGAGGCTGGCTACACCTTC.

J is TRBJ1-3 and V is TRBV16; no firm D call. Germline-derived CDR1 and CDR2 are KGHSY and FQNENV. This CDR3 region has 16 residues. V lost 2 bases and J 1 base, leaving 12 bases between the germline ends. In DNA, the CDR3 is TGTGCCAGCAGCCAAGAGGGAACGTTATCTGGAAACACCATATATTTT. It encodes CASSQEGTLSGNTIYF.

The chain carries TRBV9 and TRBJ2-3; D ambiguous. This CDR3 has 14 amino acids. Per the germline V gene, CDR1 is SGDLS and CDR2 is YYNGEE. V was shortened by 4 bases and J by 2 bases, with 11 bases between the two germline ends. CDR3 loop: CASSPPLITDTQYF. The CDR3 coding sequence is TGTGCCAGCAGCCCCCCCCTAATCACAGATACGCAGTATTTT.

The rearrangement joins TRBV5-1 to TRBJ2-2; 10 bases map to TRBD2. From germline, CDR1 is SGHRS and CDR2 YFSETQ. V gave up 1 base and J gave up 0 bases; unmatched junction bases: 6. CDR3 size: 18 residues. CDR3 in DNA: TGCGCCAGCAGCTTGCTGCTAGCGGGGGCCTCGAACACCGGGGAGCTGTTTTTT. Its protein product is CASSLLLAGASNTGELFF.

Here the CDR3 DNA reads TGTGCCAGCAGCCCCGTCCCCGGACAGCAAAAAGTCTCCTACGAGCAGTACTTC. It translates to CASSPVPGQQKVSYEQYF. The V and J genes are TRBV7-9 and TRBJ2-7; TRBD1 might be the D (6 bases). The V gene's germline CDR1 is SEHNR and CDR2 FQNEAQ (reference sequence). V lost 5 bases to trimming and J lost 0 bases, with 23 bases between them. CDR3 length: 18 amino acids. The variable domain in full, completed from reference TRBV7-9 and TRBJ2-7, reads DTGVSQNPRHKITKRGQNVTFRCDPISEHNRLYWYRQTLGQGPEFLTYFQNEAQLEKSRLLSDRFSAERPKGSFSTLEIQRTEQGDSAMYLCASSPVPGQQKVSYEQYFGPGTRLTVT.

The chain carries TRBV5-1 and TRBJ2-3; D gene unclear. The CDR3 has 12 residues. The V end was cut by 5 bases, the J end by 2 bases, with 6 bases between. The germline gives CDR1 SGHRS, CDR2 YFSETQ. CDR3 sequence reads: CASSPHTDTQYF. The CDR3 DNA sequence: TGCGCCAGCAGTCCCCACACAGATACGCAGTATTTT.

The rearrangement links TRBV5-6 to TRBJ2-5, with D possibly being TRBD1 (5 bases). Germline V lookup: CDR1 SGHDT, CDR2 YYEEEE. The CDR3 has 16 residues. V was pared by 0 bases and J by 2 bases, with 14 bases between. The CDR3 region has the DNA TGTGCCAGCAGCTTGGCCTTCAGGGTAGGACAAGAGACCCAGTACTTC. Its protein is CASSLAFRVGQETQYF.

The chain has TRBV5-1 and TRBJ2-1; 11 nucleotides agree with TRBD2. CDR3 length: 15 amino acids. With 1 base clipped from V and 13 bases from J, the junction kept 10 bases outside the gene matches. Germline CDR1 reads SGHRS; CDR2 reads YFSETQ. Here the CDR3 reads CASSLLMTSGEIQFF. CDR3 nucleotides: TGCGCCAGCAGCTTGTTAATGACTAGCGGGGAAATACAGTTCTTC.

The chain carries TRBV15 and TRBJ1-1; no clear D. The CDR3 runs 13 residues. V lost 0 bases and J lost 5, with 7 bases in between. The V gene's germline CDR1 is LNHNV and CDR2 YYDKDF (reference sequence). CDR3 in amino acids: CATSRDVYTEAFF. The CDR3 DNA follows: TGTGCCACCAGCAGAGACGTTTATACTGAAGCTTTCTTT.

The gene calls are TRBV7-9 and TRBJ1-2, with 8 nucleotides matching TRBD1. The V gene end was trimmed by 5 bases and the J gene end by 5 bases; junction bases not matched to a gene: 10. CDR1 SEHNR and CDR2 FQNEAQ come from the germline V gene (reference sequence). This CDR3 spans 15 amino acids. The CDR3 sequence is CASSPWTGRDYGYTF. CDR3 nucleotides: TGTGCCAGCAGCCCATGGACAGGGCGAGATTATGGCTACACCTTC. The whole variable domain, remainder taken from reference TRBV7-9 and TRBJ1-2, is DTGVSQNPRHKITKRGQNVTFRCDPISEHNRLYWYRQTLGQGPEFLTYFQNEAQLEKSRLLSDRFSAERPKGSFSTLEIQRTEQGDSAMYLCASSPWTGRDYGYTFGSGTRLTVV.

This chain's CDR3 is CASKSGSSYNEQFF. CDR3 bases: TGTGCCAGCAAGAGCGGGAGCTCCTACAATGAGCAGTTCTTC. The V gene is TRBV11-3, the J gene TRBJ2-1, with 8 bases aligning to TRBD2. V shed 7 bases and J 0 bases; nucleotides not matched to a gene: 2. Germline V lookup: CDR1 SGHNT, CDR2 YENEEA. The CDR3 runs to 14 residues.

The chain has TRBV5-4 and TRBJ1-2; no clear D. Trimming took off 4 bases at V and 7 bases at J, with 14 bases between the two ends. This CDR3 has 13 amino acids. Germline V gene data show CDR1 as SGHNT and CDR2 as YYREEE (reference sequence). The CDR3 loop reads CASSRDTTGGYTF. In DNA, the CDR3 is TGTGCCAGCAGCCGTGACACCACTGGTGGCTACACCTTC.

The CDR3 DNA follows: TGTGCCAGCAGCGTCCGGACAGCGTTTCGTAATGAAAAACTGTTTTTT. It specifies CASSVRTAFRNEKLFF. The chain couples TRBV11-2 to TRBJ1-4; TRBD1 is a possible D gene (6 bases). The CDR3 is made up of 16 amino acids. The V gene lost 5 bases and the J gene lost 4 bases, with 17 bases spanning the gap. The germline V gene has CDR1 SGHAT and CDR2 FQNNGV.

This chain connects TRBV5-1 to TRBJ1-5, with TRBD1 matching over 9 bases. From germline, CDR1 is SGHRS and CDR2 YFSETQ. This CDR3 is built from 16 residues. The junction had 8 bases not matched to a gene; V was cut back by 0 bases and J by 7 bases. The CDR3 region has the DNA TGCGCCAGCAGCTTGGCCCCGGGACAGGGTTTCCAGCCCCAGCATTTT. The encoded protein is CASSLAPGQGFQPQHF.

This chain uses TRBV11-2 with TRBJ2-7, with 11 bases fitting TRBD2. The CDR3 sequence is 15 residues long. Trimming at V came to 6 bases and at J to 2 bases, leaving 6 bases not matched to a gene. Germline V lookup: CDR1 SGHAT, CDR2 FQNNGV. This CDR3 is CASRIGTSGTYEQYF. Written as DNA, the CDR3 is TGTGCCAGCAGGATCGGGACTAGCGGCACCTACGAGCAGTACTTC.

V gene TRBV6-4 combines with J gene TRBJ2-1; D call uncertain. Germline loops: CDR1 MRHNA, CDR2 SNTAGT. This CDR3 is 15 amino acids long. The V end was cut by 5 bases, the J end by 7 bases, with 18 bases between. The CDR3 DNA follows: TGTGCCAGCAGTATTACCCAAACCTCGAGTAATGAGCAGTTCTTC. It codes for CASSITQTSSNEQFF.

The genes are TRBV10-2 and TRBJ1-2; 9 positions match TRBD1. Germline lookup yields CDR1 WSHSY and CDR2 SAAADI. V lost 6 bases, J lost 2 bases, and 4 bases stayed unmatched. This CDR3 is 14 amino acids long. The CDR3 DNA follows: TGCGCCAGCAGCGTCGACAGGGGGAACTATGGCTACACCTTC. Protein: CASSVDRGNYGYTF.

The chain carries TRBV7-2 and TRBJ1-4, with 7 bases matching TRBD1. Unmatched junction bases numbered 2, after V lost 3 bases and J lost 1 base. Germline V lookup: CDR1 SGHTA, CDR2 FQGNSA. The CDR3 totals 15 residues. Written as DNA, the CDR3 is TGTGCCAGCAGCTTCCACAGGGGAACTAATGAAAAACTGTTTTTT. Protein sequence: CASSFHRGTNEKLFF.

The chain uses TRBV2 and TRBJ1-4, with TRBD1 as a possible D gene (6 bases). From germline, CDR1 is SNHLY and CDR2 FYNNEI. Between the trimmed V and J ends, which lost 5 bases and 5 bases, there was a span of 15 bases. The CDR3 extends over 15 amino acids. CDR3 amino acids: CASSLQGLVNEKLFF. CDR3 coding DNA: TGTGCCAGCAGTTTGCAGGGGTTAGTCAATGAAAAACTGTTTTTT.

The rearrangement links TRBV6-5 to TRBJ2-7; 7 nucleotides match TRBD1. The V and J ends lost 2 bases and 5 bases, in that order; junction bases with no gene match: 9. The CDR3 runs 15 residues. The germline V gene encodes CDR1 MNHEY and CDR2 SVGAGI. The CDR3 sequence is CASSYEGATYDEQYF. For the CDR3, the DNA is TGTGCCAGCAGTTACGAGGGGGCAACATATGACGAGCAGTACTTC.

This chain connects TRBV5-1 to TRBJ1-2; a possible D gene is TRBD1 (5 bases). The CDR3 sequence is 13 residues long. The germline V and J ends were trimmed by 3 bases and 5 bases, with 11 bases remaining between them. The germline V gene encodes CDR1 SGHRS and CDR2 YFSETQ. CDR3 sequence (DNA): TGCGCCAGCAGCTCAGGGCTGCGATATGGCTACACCTTC. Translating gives CASSSGLRYGYTF.

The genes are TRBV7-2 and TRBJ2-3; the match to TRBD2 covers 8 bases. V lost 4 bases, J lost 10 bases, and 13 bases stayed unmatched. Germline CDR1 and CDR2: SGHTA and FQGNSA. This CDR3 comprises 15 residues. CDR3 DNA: TGTGCCAGCAGCTCTTCTATAGCGGGGAGAGGGGCGCAGTATTTT. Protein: CASSSSIAGRGAQYF.

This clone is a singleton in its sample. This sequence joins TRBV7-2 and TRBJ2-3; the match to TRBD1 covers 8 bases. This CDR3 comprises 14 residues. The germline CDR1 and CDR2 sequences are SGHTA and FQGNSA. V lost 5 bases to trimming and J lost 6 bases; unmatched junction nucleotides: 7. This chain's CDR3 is CASSVQGVGDTQYF. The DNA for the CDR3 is TGTGCCAGCAGCGTACAGGGGGTGGGTGATACGCAGTATTTT. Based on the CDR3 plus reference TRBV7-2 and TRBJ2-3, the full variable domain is GAGVSQSPSNKVTEKGKDVELRCDPISGHTALYWYRQSLGQGLEFLIYFQGNSAPDKSGLPSDRFSAERTGGSVSTLTIQRTQQEDSAVYLCASSVQGVGDTQYFGPGTRLTVL.

CDR3 nucleotide sequence: TGTGCCAGTAAAAACAGGGGTGACTACTATGGCTACACCTTC. It codes for CASKNRGDYYGYTF. The V gene is TRBV19, the J gene TRBJ1-2, with TRBD1 identical over 7 bases. Germline CDR1 LNHDA, CDR2 SQIVND (reference sequence). The CDR3 contains 14 residues. Trimming cost V 7 bases and J 3 bases; bases outside gene matches: 8.

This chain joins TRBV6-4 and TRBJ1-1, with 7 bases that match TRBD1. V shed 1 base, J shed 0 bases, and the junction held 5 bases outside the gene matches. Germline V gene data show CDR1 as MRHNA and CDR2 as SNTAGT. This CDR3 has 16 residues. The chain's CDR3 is CASSDYPDRVNTEAFF. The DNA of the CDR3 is TGTGCCAGCAGTGACTACCCCGACAGGGTGAACACTGAAGCTTTCTTT.

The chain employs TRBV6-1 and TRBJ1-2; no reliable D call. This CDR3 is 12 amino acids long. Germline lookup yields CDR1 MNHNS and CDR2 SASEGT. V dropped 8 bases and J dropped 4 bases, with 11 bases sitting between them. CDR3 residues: CASGRHAYGYTF. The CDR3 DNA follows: TGTGCCAGCGGGCGCCATGCCTATGGCTACACCTTC.

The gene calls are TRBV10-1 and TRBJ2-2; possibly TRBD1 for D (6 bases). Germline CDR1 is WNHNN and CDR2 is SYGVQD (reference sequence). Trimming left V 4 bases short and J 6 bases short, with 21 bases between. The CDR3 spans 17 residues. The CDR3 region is CASSGSIQGPAPGELFF. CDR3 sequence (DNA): TGCGCCAGCAGTGGATCAATACAGGGACCGGCGCCCGGGGAGCTGTTTTTT.

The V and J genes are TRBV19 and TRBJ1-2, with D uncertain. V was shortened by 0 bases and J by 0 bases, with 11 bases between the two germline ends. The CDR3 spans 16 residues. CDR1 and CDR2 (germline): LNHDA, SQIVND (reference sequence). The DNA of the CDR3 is TGTGCCAGTAGTATAGAAGTCAGGTCAGCTAACTATGGCTACACCTTC. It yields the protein CASSIEVRSANYGYTF.